This T cell receptor (beta chain) was obtained from a study of blood T cell repertoires in COVID-19. In germline, CDR1 is SGHDN, CDR2 FVKESK. This CDR3 is built from 15 residues. V was pared by 1 base and J by 8 bases, with 17 bases between. Repertoires were generated with immunoSEQ multiplex PCR, while TCRdb's copy carries only in-frame clones and drops some. Counted here are about 220,000 clones, about 83% occurring once; the ten biggest clones make up around 2.3%. The chain couples TRBV14 to TRBJ1-2; D may be TRBD1 (6 bases). The receptor's source is a woman aged 40-49 years with active or convalescent COVID-19. Sequencing was done on a sample of peripheral blood. CDR3 sequence: CASSQVRGTTGGYTF. DNA for the CDR3: TGTGCCAGCAGCCAAGTCAGGGGTACGACTGGGGGCTACACCTTC.